This T cell receptor beta chain was recorded in a study of response to subunit inactivated influenza vaccine. TCRdb reprocessed the RT-PCR reads with MiXCR, giving one entry per CDR3 protein. The top ten clones hold around 7.6% of a sample with roughly 630,000 distinct CDR3 sequences, about 15% of them seen once. Trimming took 1 base from V and 9 from J; bases not matched to a gene: 6. The CDR3 runs 16 residues. The germline CDR1 and CDR2 sequences are SGHTA and FQGNSA. In its sample, this clonotype was seen a few times. The target antigen is unknown. Study-wide points: Each seasonal influenza vaccination, the authors suggested, recruits few new T cells.

J is TRBJ2-1 and V is TRBV7-2; 13 bases align to TRBD2. This receptor was identified in a man aged 45-65 years who received an inactivated influenza vaccine. The material sequenced was PBMCs from blood, taken roughly 2 weeks before vaccination. Written as DNA, the CDR3 is TGTGCCAGCAGCTTAGTTTCACTAGCGGGGGGGCTTGAGCAGTTCTTC. It yields the protein CASSLVSLAGGLEQFF.